These T cell receptor beta chains were read from a single sample in a study of shared clonotypes between healthy human individuals. The repertoire was sequenced with immunoSEQ multiplex PCR; TCRdb's copy has only in-frame clones and lacks some. The repertoire holds around 2,000,000 clones, with about 95% as singletons. The specimen was naive CD8+ T cells sorted from blood. These receptors all stem from a man aged 18 to 30 in good health. The CDR3 runs from the conserved cysteine through the conserved F or W. Fields, in order: D gene, clone size, V gene, J gene, CDR3 DNA, CDR3 protein. D genes are given only for firm matches. The listing skips clone size in some rows; elsewhere it reads once, few, many or a size class.

d_gene: -
abundance: -
v_gene: TRBV29-1
j_gene: TRBJ2-2
CDR3nt: TGCAGCGTTGGGTCTGGCACCGGGGAGCTGTTTTTT
CDR3aa: CSVGSGTGELFF

d_gene: TRBD1
abundance: -
v_gene: TRBV9
j_gene: TRBJ1-4
CDR3nt: TGTGCCAGCAGCGCGGTTGAGGGGGCGCAGGAAAAACTGTTTTTT
CDR3aa: CASSAVEGAQEKLFF

d_gene: TRBD1
abundance: -
v_gene: TRBV6-5
j_gene: TRBJ2-3
CDR3nt: TGTGCCAGCAGTTATTCCGGGACAGCCGATACGCAGTATTTT
CDR3aa: CASSYSGTADTQYF

d_gene: -
abundance: -
v_gene: TRBV19
j_gene: TRBJ1-6
CDR3nt: TGTGCCAGTACCCTTCGTGGGTCACCCCTCCACTTT
CDR3aa: CASTLRGSPLHF

d_gene: -
abundance: once
v_gene: TRBV25-1
j_gene: TRBJ1-5
CDR3nt: TGTGCCAGCAGTGATTTGGAAGGCCCTCAGCATTTT
CDR3aa: CASSDLEGPQHF

d_gene: TRBD1
abundance: -
v_gene: TRBV4-3
j_gene: TRBJ2-7
CDR3nt: TGCGCCAGCAGCCAAGGACAGGGCCAATACGAGCAGTACTTC
CDR3aa: CASSQGQGQYEQYF

d_gene: -
abundance: -
v_gene: TRBV5-1
j_gene: TRBJ1-6
CDR3nt: TGCGCCAGCAGCTTGGAGGAAAATAATTCACCCCTCCACTTT
CDR3aa: CASSLEENNSPLHF

d_gene: -
abundance: -
v_gene: TRBV5-1
j_gene: TRBJ1-1
CDR3nt: TGCGCCAGCAGGGAAGGGCAGAACACTGAAGCTTTCTTT
CDR3aa: CASREGQNTEAFF

d_gene: -
abundance: -
v_gene: TRBV27
j_gene: TRBJ2-7
CDR3nt: TGTGCCAGCAGTTTATCTATGGGTCAGAGCTCCTACGAGCAGTACTTC
CDR3aa: CASSLSMGQSSYEQYF

d_gene: -
abundance: -
v_gene: TRBV9
j_gene: TRBJ2-7
CDR3nt: TGTGCCAGCAGCGTAGATCCCTCGACCGGTTACGAGCAGTACTTC
CDR3aa: CASSVDPSTGYEQYF

d_gene: -
abundance: -
v_gene: TRBV27
j_gene: TRBJ1-1
CDR3nt: TGTGCCAGCAGTTTATCGATTACAGTCGAAGCTTTCTTT
CDR3aa: CASSLSITVEAFF

d_gene: -
abundance: once
v_gene: TRBV7-9
j_gene: TRBJ2-3
CDR3nt: TGTGCCAGCAGCCCCCCGACACATGTCACAGATACGCAGTATTTT
CDR3aa: CASSPPTHVTDTQYF

d_gene: -
abundance: once
v_gene: TRBV5-4
j_gene: TRBJ2-2
CDR3nt: TGTGCCAGCAGTTCCCAATGGACCGGGGAAACCGGGGAGCTGTTTTTT
CDR3aa: CASSSQWTGETGELFF

d_gene: TRBD1
abundance: -
v_gene: TRBV29-1
j_gene: TRBJ2-7
CDR3nt: TGCAGCGTTGAAGACCCCGGGACAGGTGCCTACGAGCAGTACTTC
CDR3aa: CSVEDPGTGAYEQYF

d_gene: TRBD1
abundance: once
v_gene: TRBV10-3
j_gene: TRBJ2-3
CDR3nt: TGTGCCATCAGCGCTCAGGACAGGGAAGCTGCAGATACGCAGTATTTT
CDR3aa: CAISAQDREAADTQYF

d_gene: TRBD2
abundance: -
v_gene: TRBV7-2
j_gene: TRBJ2-3
CDR3nt: TGTGCCAGCAGCCCACTAGCGGGATTCACAGATACGCAGTATTTT
CDR3aa: CASSPLAGFTDTQYF

d_gene: -
abundance: -
v_gene: TRBV5-8
j_gene: TRBJ1-4
CDR3nt: TGTGCCAGCAGCTTAAGGTGGACTAATGAAAAACTGTTTTTT
CDR3aa: CASSLRWTNEKLFF

d_gene: -
abundance: once
v_gene: TRBV10-2
j_gene: TRBJ2-7
CDR3nt: TGCGCCAGCAGTACAGATTCCTACGAGCAGTACTTC
CDR3aa: CASSTDSYEQYF

d_gene: -
abundance: -
v_gene: TRBV5-8
j_gene: TRBJ1-4
CDR3nt: TGTGCCAGCAGCTATCTTGGGGAAACAACTAATGAAAAACTGTTTTTT
CDR3aa: CASSYLGETTNEKLFF

d_gene: TRBD2
abundance: -
v_gene: TRBV4-1
j_gene: TRBJ2-2
CDR3nt: TGCGCCAGCAGCCCCCTTGGGACTAGCGGGGGGAGCCTGAACACCGGGGAGCTGTTTTTT
CDR3aa: CASSPLGTSGGSLNTGELFF

d_gene: -
abundance: -
v_gene: TRBV30
j_gene: TRBJ2-7
CDR3nt: TGTGCCTGGAGCACGGGGGCCAGCTCCTACGAGCAGTACTTC
CDR3aa: CAWSTGASSYEQYF

d_gene: -
abundance: once
v_gene: TRBV28
j_gene: TRBJ2-7
CDR3nt: TGTGCCAGCAGTGAAACAGGATTGCCTTACTACGAGCAGTACTTC
CDR3aa: CASSETGLPYYEQYF

d_gene: TRBD1
abundance: -
v_gene: TRBV6-9
j_gene: TRBJ2-3
CDR3nt: TGTGCCAGCAGTTATGGGGACAGGGCCTTCTGCTCACCTAGCACAGATACGCAGTATTTT
CDR3aa: CASSYGDRAFCSPSTDTQYF

d_gene: -
abundance: -
v_gene: TRBV5-4
j_gene: TRBJ2-7
CDR3nt: TGTGCCAGCAGACTCGCTGTTGGCTCCTACTACGAGCAGTACTTC
CDR3aa: CASRLAVGSYYEQYF

d_gene: -
abundance: -
v_gene: TRBV15
j_gene: TRBJ1-4
CDR3nt: TGTGCCACCAGCAGGGTAGTGGGGGAAAAACTGTTTTTT
CDR3aa: CATSRVVGEKLFF

d_gene: TRBD1
abundance: once
v_gene: TRBV19
j_gene: TRBJ2-1
CDR3nt: TGTGCCAGTAGTAAGCAGGGGGCCAGCTCCTACAATGAGCAGTTCTTC
CDR3aa: CASSKQGASSYNEQFF

d_gene: -
abundance: -
v_gene: TRBV11-2
j_gene: TRBJ2-1
CDR3nt: TGTGCCAGCTCCCGGCCCGGAGAGTACAATGAGCAGTTCTTC
CDR3aa: CASSRPGEYNEQFF

d_gene: -
abundance: -
v_gene: TRBV28
j_gene: TRBJ2-2
CDR3nt: TGTGCCAGCAGGGTGGGTCCTTCGAACACCGGGGAGCTGTTTTTT
CDR3aa: CASRVGPSNTGELFF

d_gene: -
abundance: -
v_gene: TRBV5-4
j_gene: TRBJ2-5
CDR3nt: TGTGCCAGCAGCCCCTACGGGTTTCAAGAGACCCAGTACTTC
CDR3aa: CASSPYGFQETQYF

d_gene: -
abundance: -
v_gene: TRBV28
j_gene: TRBJ1-2
CDR3nt: TGTGCCAGCAGAACCTATTCGGGCCTTAGTAACTATGGCTACACCTTC
CDR3aa: CASRTYSGLSNYGYTF

d_gene: -
abundance: -
v_gene: TRBV7-7
j_gene: TRBJ2-5
CDR3nt: TGTGCTAGCAGCTTAGCGCATGGTGAGAGAGAGACCCAGTACTTC
CDR3aa: CASSLAHGERETQYF